The count of the clone carrying this T cell receptor beta chain is one. Measured with immunoSEQ multiplex PCR; TCRdb has only the in-frame clones, and not every one. The table includes under 250,000 clones, about 80% detected once. The sample belongs to a study of blood T cell repertoires in COVID-19. Overall study: The United States, Italy and Spain were the sources of the acute and convalescent COVID-19 samples. PBMCs, B-cell-depleted T cells, or T cells were the source of the cDNA or gDNA that made up the material.

V lost 5 bases, J lost 5 bases, and 6 bases stayed unmatched. Per germline, CDR1 LNHDA and CDR2 SQIVND (reference sequence). The CDR3 spans 14 residues. This chain joins TRBV19 and TRBJ1-2; TRBD1 agrees at 9 bases. The receptor was isolated from a woman aged 60-75 years with acute or convalescent COVID-19. The sequenced sample consisted of peripheral blood. The CDR3 DNA reads TGTGCCAGTAGTCCGACGGACAGGGGATATGGCTACACCTTC. This sequence encodes CASSPTDRGYGYTF.